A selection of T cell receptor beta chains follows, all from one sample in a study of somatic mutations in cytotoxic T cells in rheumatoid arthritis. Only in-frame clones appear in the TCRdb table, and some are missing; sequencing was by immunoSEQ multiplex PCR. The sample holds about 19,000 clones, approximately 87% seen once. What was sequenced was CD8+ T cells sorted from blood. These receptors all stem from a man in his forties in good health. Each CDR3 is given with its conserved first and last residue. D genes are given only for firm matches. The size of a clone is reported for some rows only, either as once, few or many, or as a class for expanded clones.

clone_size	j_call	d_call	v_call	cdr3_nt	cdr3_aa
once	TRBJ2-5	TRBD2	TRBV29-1	TGCAGCGTTGATGCTAGCGGGAGGGCCCAAGAGACCCAGTACTTC	CSVDASGRAQETQYF
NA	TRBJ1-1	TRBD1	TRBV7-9	TGTGCCAGCAGCTCCTGGTCGGACAGGGGCACTGAAGCTTTCTTT	CASSSWSDRGTEAFF
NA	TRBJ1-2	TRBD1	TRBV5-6	TGTGCCAGCAGCGGGCCTAGGACAGGGGGGGACTATGGCTACACCTTC	CASSGPRTGGDYGYTF
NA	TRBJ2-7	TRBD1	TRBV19	TGTGCCAGTAGTGGCTCACAGGGGTGGGAGCAGTACTTC	CASSGSQGWEQYF
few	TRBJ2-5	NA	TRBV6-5	TGTGCCAGCAGTTACAAGGGACCCCAGTACTTC	CASSYKGPQYF
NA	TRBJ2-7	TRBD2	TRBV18	TGTGCCAGCTCACCACCGTTCAGCGGGAGCACCCCCTTCGAGCAGTACTTC	CASSPPFSGSTPFEQYF
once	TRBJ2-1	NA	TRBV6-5	TGTGCCAGCAGTTACCAGGGCCAGGGCTATGAGCAGTTCTTC	CASSYQGQGYEQFF
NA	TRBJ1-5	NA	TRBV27	TGTGCCAGCAGTTTACACGCCCAGGGGCAACCCCAGCATTTT	CASSLHAQGQPQHF
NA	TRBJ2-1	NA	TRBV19	TGTGCCAGTAGTATAGCGGGATCCTACAATGAGCAGTTCTTC	CASSIAGSYNEQFF
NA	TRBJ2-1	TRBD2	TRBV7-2	TGTGCCAGCAGCCATGGGATCAGACTAGCGGGAGCTTCGTTCAATGAGCAGTTCTTC	CASSHGIRLAGASFNEQFF
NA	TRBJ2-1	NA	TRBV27	TGTGCCAGCAGTTTGGGCTACCCGGGCTACAATGAGCAGTTCTTC	CASSLGYPGYNEQFF
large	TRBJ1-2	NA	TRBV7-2	TGTGCCAGCAGCTTGTCAGACCAAAATGGCTACACCTTC	CASSLSDQNGYTF
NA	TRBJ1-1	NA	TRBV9	TGTGCCAGCAGTTCACCATCTGGCACAGAGAACACTGAAGCTTTCTTT	CASSSPSGTENTEAFF
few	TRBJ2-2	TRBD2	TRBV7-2	TGTGCCAGCAGCTCCGGGACTAGGGCCGGGGAGCTGTTTTTT	CASSSGTRAGELFF
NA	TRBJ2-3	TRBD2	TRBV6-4	TGTGCCAGCACCTCGACTAGCGGGATGGGTCGAGATACGCAGTATTTT	CASTSTSGMGRDTQYF
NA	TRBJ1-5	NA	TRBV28	TGTGCCAGCAGTCCGTTCGCCGGGCAGCCCCAGCATTTT	CASSPFAGQPQHF
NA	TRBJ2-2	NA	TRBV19	TGTGCCAGTAGTATCGAGGTTGGGGGACCGGGGGAGCTGTTTTTT	CASSIEVGGPGELFF